This TCR beta chain stems from a study of blood T cell repertoires in COVID-19. Across the whole study: Acute and convalescent COVID-19 samples came from the United States, Italy and Spain. Nucleic acid was either cDNA or gDNA, and it came from T cells, B-cell-depleted T cells, or PBMCs.

Authors' processing steps: Estimation of nucleated cell counts relied on the amplification of reference gene primers. Some clones are missing from TCRdb's copy, which holds only in-frame ones; the method was immunoSEQ multiplex PCR. Clone size and V and J calls were adopted from that table, with D and trimming inferred from the DNA. Found here are about 140,000 clones, approximately 80% of them singletons; the top ten hold roughly 10%. The TCR was taken from a woman older than 75 in a cohort sampled during active or convalescent COVID-19. The sample was peripheral blood.

DNA of the CDR3: TGTGCCAGCAGTTACTCGTCTCAGGGTACCTATGGCTACACCTTC. Its protein is CASSYSSQGTYGYTF. The rearrangement links TRBV6-2 or TRBV6-3 to TRBJ1-2, with D tentatively TRBD1 (5 bases). The CDR3 totals 15 residues. CDR1 and CDR2 (germline): MNHEY, SVGEGT. V lost 0 bases and J 4 bases, leaving 12 bases between the germline ends.